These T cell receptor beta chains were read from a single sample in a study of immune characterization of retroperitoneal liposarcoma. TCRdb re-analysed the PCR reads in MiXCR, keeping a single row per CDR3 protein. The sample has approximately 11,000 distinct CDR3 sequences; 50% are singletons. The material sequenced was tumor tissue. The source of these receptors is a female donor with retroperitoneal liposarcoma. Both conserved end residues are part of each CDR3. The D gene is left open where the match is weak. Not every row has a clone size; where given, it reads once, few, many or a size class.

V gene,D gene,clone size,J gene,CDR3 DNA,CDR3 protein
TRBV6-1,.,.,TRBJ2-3,TGTGCCAGCAGTGGAGGGGGAGCTTATAATTCACCCCTCCTCTTC,CASSGGGAYNSPLLF
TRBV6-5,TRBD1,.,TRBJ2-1,TGTGCCAGCAGTTACTGGCCAGGGGGTGGCACCTACAATGAGCAGTTCTTC,CASSYWPGGGTYNEQFF
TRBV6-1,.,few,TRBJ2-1,TGTGCCAGCATTGTGGACCACCCCTACGAGCAGTTCTTC,CASIVDHPYEQFF
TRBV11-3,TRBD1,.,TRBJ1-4,TGTGCCAGCAGCCCTCCGGGACAGGGGATAAATGAAAAACTGTTTTTT,CASSPPGQGINEKLFF
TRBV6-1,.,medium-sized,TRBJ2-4,TGTGCCAGCAGTCTCGTGGGCAATGAGCAGTACTTC,CASSLVGNEQYF
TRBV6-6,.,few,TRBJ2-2,TGTGCCAGCAGTTACGCAGAAACGGCCGGGGAGCTGTTTTTT,CASSYAETAGELFF
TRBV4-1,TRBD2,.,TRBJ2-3,TGCGCCAGCAGCCAAGGTCTAGCGGGAGGCACAGATACGCAGTATTTT,CASSQGLAGGTDTQYF
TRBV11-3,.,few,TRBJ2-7,TGTGCCAGCAGCTCTGGACACCGCTACGAGCAGTACTTC,CASSSGHRYEQYF
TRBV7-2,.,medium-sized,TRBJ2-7,TGTGCCAGCAGCTTAGTCGGCGGAGGGTCTCACAATGAGCAGTACTTC,CASSLVGGGSHNEQYF
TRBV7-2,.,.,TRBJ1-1,TGTGCCAGCAGCTTAGTGGGGGGATCTCGGAACACTGAAGCTTTCTTT,CASSLVGGSRNTEAFF
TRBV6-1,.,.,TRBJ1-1,TGTGCCAGCAGTGAACCTCAGGGAGGATTCACTGAAGCTTTCTTT,CASSEPQGGFTEAFF
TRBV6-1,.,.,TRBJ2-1,TGTGCCAGCAGGTCCAGTCAAGAGACCCAGTTCTTC,CASRSSQETQFF
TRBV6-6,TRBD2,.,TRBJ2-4,TGTGCCAGCAGTTACTCGAGCACTAGCGGGGGCTCGAATGAGCAGTACTTC,CASSYSSTSGGSNEQYF
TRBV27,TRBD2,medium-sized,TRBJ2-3,TGTGCCAGCAGAGCCACGGGGCTAGCGGGACAGTCTAGCACAGATACGCAGTATTTT,CASRATGLAGQSSTDTQYF
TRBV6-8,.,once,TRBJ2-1,TGTGCCAGCAGGAGCGACAGAGAGCAGTTCTTC,CASRSDREQFF
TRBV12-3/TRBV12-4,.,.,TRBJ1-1,TGTGCCAGCAGTTTCGGGGGCCTGAACACTGAAGCTTTCTTT,CASSFGGLNTEAFF
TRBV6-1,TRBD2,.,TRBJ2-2,TGTGCCAGCAGTGAACTAGCGGGGTCCGGGGAGCTGTTTTTT,CASSELAGSGELFF